Following are 28 T cell receptor beta chains from one sample sequenced in a study of blood T cells in healthy people across ages. Next came a second PCR, run for about 6 to 11 cycles, which used a sample-barcoded 5' primer along with a J-beta primer mix. Via MiXCR, TCRdb re-called the 5' RACE reads, giving one row per CDR3 protein. The sample consists of about 730,000 distinct CDR3 sequences, more than 40% of them appearing once. Sequenced input: blood. These receptors were obtained from a woman in her fifties or sixties in good health.

This clonotype was seen repeatedly, ten times or more. The chain uses TRBV20-1 and TRBJ2-1; D perhaps matches TRBD2 (6 bases). The V end lost 7 bases, the J end lost 7 bases, and 23 bases lay between the germline ends. The CDR3 covers 15 residues. The germline V gene encodes CDR1 DFQATT and CDR2 SNEGSKA (reference sequence). The CDR3 is CSVFRASVHPNEQFF. CDR3 nucleotide sequence: TGCAGTGTGTTCCGGGCTAGCGTGCACCCGAATGAGCAGTTCTTC.

This clonotype appeared many times. The chain joins TRBV12-3 or TRBV12-4 to TRBJ2-5; 7 bases fit TRBD1. The CDR3 covers 15 residues. V was clipped by 1 base and J by 3 bases; unmatched bases: 5. In DNA, the CDR3 is TGTGCCAGCAGTTTAGGTGGGACAGCTAAAGAGACCCAGTACTTC. The encoded protein is CASSLGGTAKETQYF.

J is TRBJ2-5 and V is TRBV7-3, with D perhaps TRBD2 (6 bases). The V gene's germline CDR1 is SGHTA and CDR2 FQGTGA. V lost 5 bases, J lost 5 bases, and 12 bases lay in between. This CDR3 spans 13 amino acids. Here the CDR3 reads CASSPNAGETQYF. The CDR3 DNA follows: TGTGCCAGCAGCCCGAATGCGGGGGAGACCCAGTACTTC.

The V and J genes are TRBV7-2 and TRBJ2-5, with D unresolved. Germline V gene sequence: CDR1 SGHTA, CDR2 FQGNSA. Trimming took 4 bases from V and 4 from J, leaving 13 bases between them. The CDR3 is made up of 14 amino acids. CDR3 sequence (DNA): TGTGCCAGCAGCTCCGGTGGGAAGGGAGAGACCCAGTACTTC. The encoded protein is CASSSGGKGETQYF.

The chain recombines TRBV5-1 with TRBJ2-2; 9 nucleotides match TRBD2. The germline V gene has CDR1 SGHRS and CDR2 YFSETQ. V dropped 0 bases and J dropped 3; count of bases not matched to a gene: 3. This CDR3 comprises 16 residues. Here the CDR3 reads CASSLVVAGDTGELFF. CDR3 sequence (DNA): TGCGCCAGCAGCTTGGTGGTAGCGGGAGACACCGGGGAGCTGTTTTTT.

This clonotype was counted at least ten times. The V call is TRBV5-1, the J call TRBJ2-1; 13 bases line up with TRBD2. The trim removed 4 bases at V and 3 bases at J, leaving 7 bases unmatched. This CDR3 has 17 residues. The germline V gene encodes CDR1 SGHRS and CDR2 YFSETQ. CDR3 amino acids: CASSPGTSGEIYNEQFF. The CDR3 coding sequence is TGCGCCAGCAGCCCTGGGACTAGCGGGGAAATCTACAATGAGCAGTTCTTC.

The table lists this clonotype with many counts. The gene calls are TRBV7-2 and TRBJ2-2; 9 nucleotides agree with TRBD2. The CDR3 runs to 15 residues. The V and J ends lost 5 bases and 7 bases, in that order; junction bases with no gene match: 8. Germline loops: CDR1 SGHTA, CDR2 FQGNSA. CDR3 DNA: TGTGCCAGCAGCGCGGGGACTAGCAATAACGGGGAGCTGTTTTTT. This translates into CASSAGTSNNGELFF.

This chain links TRBV5-1 with TRBJ1-4; D perhaps matches TRBD1 (6 bases). This CDR3 has 14 residues. V was clipped by 2 bases and J by 8 bases, with 13 bases between them. Germline assignment: CDR1 SGHRS and CDR2 YFSETQ. DNA of the CDR3: TGCGCCAGCAGCTTTGGCAGGGGCAGGGAAAAACTGTTTTTT. Protein sequence: CASSFGRGREKLFF.

The chain employs TRBV7-9 and TRBJ1-1, with TRBD1 as a possible D gene (5 bases). Germline values: CDR1 SEHNR, CDR2 FQNEAQ (reference sequence). This CDR3 region has 15 residues. V was shortened by 2 bases and J by 7 bases, with 17 bases between the two germline ends. The CDR3: CASSLQAPAQGEAFF. The CDR3, as DNA: TGTGCCAGCAGCTTACAAGCCCCCGCTCAGGGTGAAGCTTTCTTT.

The chain links TRBV3-1 to TRBJ2-1; D unclear. The CDR3 totals 13 residues. The V gene's germline CDR1 is LGHDT and CDR2 YNNKEL (reference sequence). V was shortened by 1 base and J by 6 bases, with 7 bases between the two germline ends. The CDR3 DNA reads TGTGCCAGCAGCCAAGTAGGAGTCAATGAGCAGTTCTTC. Translating it yields CASSQVGVNEQFF.

The CDR3, as DNA: TGCAGTGCTAGTGGCCAGGGGGCGGGCTATGGCTACACCTTC. Its protein is CSASGQGAGYGYTF. The rearrangement uses TRBV20-1 and TRBJ1-2, with TRBD1 matching over 8 bases. Germline V CDR1 and CDR2: DFQATT, SNEGSKA (reference sequence). Trimming removed 3 bases from V and 4 bases from J; junction bases left unmatched: 7. This CDR3 comprises 14 residues.

This clonotype was seen only a few times. This chain joins TRBV6-1 and TRBJ2-4; 8 bases line up with TRBD2. The trim removed 1 base at V and 7 bases at J, leaving 6 bases unmatched. This CDR3 spans 15 amino acids. From germline, CDR1 is MNHNS and CDR2 SASEGT. The CDR3: CASSEGAGTRNIQYF. The CDR3 DNA follows: TGTGCCAGCAGTGAAGGGGCAGGGACTAGGAACATTCAGTACTTC.

This chain joins TRBV20-1 and TRBJ2-1; 12 bases line up with TRBD2. The CDR3 consists of 16 residues. Germline V gene data show CDR1 as DFQATT and CDR2 as SNEGSKA (reference sequence). Trimming cost V 0 bases and J 4 bases; bases outside gene matches: 4. CDR3 loop: CSAREATSGSYNEQFF. Written as DNA, the CDR3 is TGCAGTGCTAGAGAGGCGACTAGCGGGAGTTACAATGAGCAGTTCTTC.

Turning to this clonotype: Possible read error: a much larger clone is one base away. The rearrangement links TRBV7-9 to TRBJ2-5; maybe TRBD1 (6 bases). The last part of the DNA fits TRBJ2-7 better; the J call may be wrong. Looked up from germline, CDR1 is SEHNR and CDR2 is FQNEAQ (reference sequence). This CDR3 region has 12 residues. The CDR3 is CASNRDTYEQYF. In DNA form, the CDR3 reads TGTGCCAGCAACCGGGACACGTACGAGCAGTACTTC.

The CDR3, as DNA: TGTGCCAGCAGCCAAGAGTTTCAGGAGGGAAGTGAAAAACTGTTTTTT. Translation gives CASSQEFQEGSEKLFF. The genes are TRBV4-2 and TRBJ1-4; D remains ambiguous. Per germline, CDR1 LGHNA and CDR2 YNFKEQ. V was cut by 0 bases and J by 7 bases, with 15 bases left in between. This CDR3 contains 16 residues.

The chain is built from TRBV24-1 and TRBJ2-3; TRBD1 aligns across 8 bases. The CDR3 is made up of 18 amino acids. Germline loops: CDR1 KGHDR, CDR2 SFDVKD. The V and J ends lost 2 bases and 2 bases, in that order; junction bases with no gene match: 11. The CDR3 here is CATSDSTGTGDPTDTQYF. Written as DNA, the CDR3 is TGTGCCACCAGTGATTCCACCGGGACAGGCGACCCCACAGATACGCAGTATTTT.

The rearrangement joins TRBV6-5 to TRBJ2-2, with unresolved D. The CDR3 is made up of 14 amino acids. V was clipped by 8 bases and J by 1 base, with 11 bases between them. CDR1 is MNHEY and CDR2 is SVGAGI in the germline V gene. CDR3 residues: CASAKNQNTGELFF. The CDR3 region has the DNA TGTGCCAGCGCGAAAAACCAGAACACCGGGGAGCTGTTTTTT.

With regard to this clonotype: The junction shows a germline mismatch at one end, possibly a read error. CDR3 protein: CARSPGRGQWGGYTF. The CDR3 DNA is TGTGCCCGCAGCCCGGGACGGGGACAGTGGGGTGGCTACACCTTC. V and J are TRBV7-9 and TRBJ1-2; TRBD1 matches at 7 bases. CDR1 is SEHNR and CDR2 is FQNEAQ in the germline V gene (reference sequence). The CDR3 sequence is 15 residues long.

This CDR3 is CASSLFDPETQYF. Here the CDR3 DNA reads TGTGCCAGCAGCTTATTTGACCCAGAGACCCAGTACTTC. The gene calls are TRBV7-2 and TRBJ2-5; D gene unclear. Germline V gives CDR1 SGHTA, CDR2 FQGNSA. Trimming shortened V by 2 bases and J by 4 bases, and 8 bases separated the two germline ends. CDR3 length: 13 amino acids.

V is TRBV20-1 and J is TRBJ2-7, with 9 bases lining up with TRBD2. The germline CDR1 and CDR2 sequences are DFQATT and SNEGSKA (reference sequence). V trimming: 6 bases; J trimming: 0 bases; junction bases outside the gene matches: 6. The CDR3 is 14 residues long. The CDR3 DNA follows: TGCAGTGCCCTGCTAGCGGGGAGCTCCTACGAGCAGTACTTC. Translating gives CSALLAGSSYEQYF.

This chain uses TRBV9 with TRBJ2-3; D gene ambiguous. Germline loops: CDR1 SGDLS, CDR2 YYNGEE. V lost 1 base and J 4 bases, leaving 13 bases between the germline ends. The CDR3 is 15 amino acids. Here the CDR3 DNA reads TGTGCCAGCAGCGTATTCAGTAATCAGGCAGATACGCAGTATTTT. Its translation is CASSVFSNQADTQYF.

Only a few counts were recorded for this clonotype. The chain recombines TRBV6-1 with TRBJ1-2, with D uncertain. CDR1 is MNHNS and CDR2 is SASEGT in the germline V gene. Trimming shortened V by 7 bases and J by 4 bases, and 16 bases separated the two germline ends. This CDR3 is 14 amino acids long. CDR3 DNA: TGTGCCAGCATGGTGACGGGCTCCTTCTATGGCTACACCTTC. Translation: CASMVTGSFYGYTF.

The V call is TRBV28, the J call TRBJ2-1, with TRBD1 as a possible D gene (5 bases). The CDR3 totals 13 residues. CDR1 and CDR2 (germline): MDHEN, SYDVKM. Trimming removed 4 bases from V and 10 bases from J, with 14 bases in between. The CDR3 sequence is CASSSAGMYEQFF. CDR3 nucleotide sequence: TGTGCCAGCAGTTCGGCAGGGATGTACGAGCAGTTCTTC.

This chain links TRBV12-3 or TRBV12-4 with TRBJ2-7, with a possible D match to TRBD1 (5 bases). The CDR3 totals 12 residues. Trimming left V 7 bases short and J 4 bases short, with 11 bases between. The CDR3 reads CASKITGYEQYF. The CDR3 DNA reads as TGTGCCAGCAAGATCACAGGTTACGAGCAGTACTTC.

With regard to this clonotype: Germline is not matched at one junction end, which may reflect a read error. This chain connects TRBV20-1 to TRBJ2-3; tentative D call: TRBD2 (5 bases). In germline, CDR1 is DFQATT, CDR2 SNEGSKA (reference sequence). The CDR3 has 15 amino acids. In DNA, the CDR3 is TGCAGTGCTAGAGACCCGACTATCAGCATAGATACGCAGTATTTT. Protein: CSARDPTISIDTQYF.

This chain uses TRBV7-3 with TRBJ2-3; D unclear. The V gene lost 5 bases and the J gene lost 2 bases, with 11 bases spanning the gap. This CDR3 is built from 14 residues. The germline CDR1 and CDR2 sequences are SGHTA and FQGTGA. The CDR3 DNA reads as TGTGCCAGCAGCCTGACATTCTACACAGATACGCAGTATTTT. Encoded protein: CASSLTFYTDTQYF.

The chain uses TRBV6-1 and TRBJ2-3, with 9 bases identical to TRBD2. Looked up from germline, CDR1 is MNHNS and CDR2 is SASEGT. The CDR3 sequence is 20 residues long. V shed 6 bases and J 1 base; nucleotides not matched to a gene: 20. In DNA form, the CDR3 reads TGTGCCAGCAGCCTACGCCCTTCTGGCGGGAGGGTGGGGGGCACAGATACGCAGTATTTT. It specifies CASSLRPSGGRVGGTDTQYF.

This chain uses TRBV6-6 with TRBJ2-7; 11 nucleotides agree with TRBD1. The CDR3 spans 13 residues. Germline V CDR1 and CDR2: MNHNY, SVGAGI (reference sequence). J lost 6 bases, V lost 7 bases, and 5 bases had no gene match. The CDR3 DNA reads TGTGCCAGCAAAGGGACAGGGGGTGGCGAGCAGTACTTC. Translation gives CASKGTGGGEQYF.